This record covers a single TCR beta chain. Germline-derived CDR1 and CDR2 are SGHTA and FQGNSA. V lost 5 bases, J lost 6 bases, and 11 bases lay in between. The CDR3 has 12 amino acids. This entry comes from a study of tumor-infiltrating lymphocytes in oesophageal squamous cell carcinoma. TCRdb reprocessed the PCR reads with MiXCR, giving one entry per CDR3 protein. The table records about 11,000 distinct CDR3 sequences, around 53% of them present only once. Sequenced input: esophageal tumor tissue. The clonotype comes from a male donor with esophageal squamous cell carcinoma. The rearrangement links TRBV7-2 to TRBJ2-7; D remains ambiguous. The CDR3 DNA is TGTGCCAGCAGCCCCACACTCTCCGAGCAGTACTTC. It translates to CASSPTLSEQYF.